This T cell receptor (beta chain) was recovered during a study of tumor-infiltrating lymphocytes in primary liver carcinoma. Taking about 19-31 mg of unsorted bulk tissue, the authors co-extracted RNA and DNA. Germline-derived CDR1 and CDR2 are SGHAT and FQNNGV. Trimming removed 4 bases at V and 12 bases at J, with 22 bases between. The CDR3 is 15 residues long. Constant-region priming of 500 to 550 ng total RNA yielded TCR beta cDNA. Generation of the TCR beta libraries relied on three nested multiplex PCR rounds using slightly modified ARM-PCR. TRBV1-TRBV30 forward primers and a C-beta reverse primer were used in the first two PCR rounds, which each ran for about 11 cycles. Each CDR3 protein is one row after TCRdb ran MiXCR on the multiplex PCR reads. This sample yields about 84,000 distinct CDR3 sequences, of which 60% to 75% are seen a single time; around 19% belongs to the top ten.

The chain combines TRBV11-2 with TRBJ2-1; TRBD2 is a possible D gene (5 bases). This sequence was found in a man aged 40-55 years with primary liver carcinoma and hepatitis B virus infection. Material for sequencing was liver tumor tissue from sampling region 1. Subset: tumor region T1, superior pole. The CDR3 region is CASSSRLTGVEGQFF. The CDR3 nucleotides are TGTGCCAGCAGCTCGCGACTAACGGGCGTGGAAGGGCAGTTCTTC.